Reported below is one T cell receptor beta chain. Its antigen is not identified. These data come from a study of long-term antiretroviral therapy in people with HIV. General observations from the study: Blood sampling spanned 2004 to 2017, possibly under older ART regimens. Clones showing expansion before ART dominated the repertoire at all time points. In HIV, the repertoires covered a tighter span of CDR3 lengths than in controls. Patients on ART gained diversity, which nonetheless stayed below transplant donor controls.

Germline CDR1 and CDR2: SGHTA and FQGNSA. The CDR3 is 12 amino acids. The V end was cut by 6 bases, the J end by 0 bases, with 6 bases between. Run at survey level, the immunoSEQ assay was version v3.0. Only in-frame clones appear in the TCRdb table, and some are missing; sequencing was by immunoSEQ multiplex PCR. The table has 25,000 to 40,000 clones, approximately 96% seen once. This sequence originates from a man aged 25 to 40 with HIV. The sample was unsorted PBMCs, taken approximately 6.6 years after starting antiretroviral therapy. The V gene is TRBV7-2, the J gene TRBJ2-7, with no clear D. The CDR3 DNA sequence: TGTGCCAGCAGAGGCAGCTCCTACGAGCAGTACTTC. Translation: CASRGSSYEQYF.